A selection of T cell receptor beta chains follows, all from one sample in a study of shared clonotypes between healthy human individuals. Sequenced by immunoSEQ multiplex PCR; TCRdb stores in-frame clones only, minus some. The sample lists 2 million to 2.5 million clones; almost 96% were seen once. The sequencing sample was made of naive CD4+ T cells sorted from blood. The receptors stem from a man younger than 35 in good health. Each CDR3 is given with its conserved first and last residue. The D gene is left open where the match is weak. Rows may omit the clone size; those that give it use once, few, many or a size class.

d_call	v_call	j_call	clone_size	cdr3_nt	cdr3_aa
-	TRBV19	TRBJ1-6	-	TGTGCCAGTAGTATCACCCGGGACTCACCCCTCCACTTT	CASSITRDSPLHF
-	TRBV28	TRBJ1-2	-	TGTGCCAGCAGTTCCCCCCCCCGGGATACCGTAAACACCTTC	CASSSPPRDTVNTF
TRBD1	TRBV6-1	TRBJ1-2	-	TGTGCCAGCAGTATACAGGGGGAATTCAACTATGGCTACACCTTC	CASSIQGEFNYGYTF
-	TRBV11-2	TRBJ2-7	-	TGTGCCAGCAGCCCCTTATCAGGAAGGGGACTCAACGAGCAGTACTTC	CASSPLSGRGLNEQYF
-	TRBV7-9	TRBJ1-2	-	TGTGCCAGCAGCCCCGATTGGAGAAGCCCTTATGGCTACACCTTC	CASSPDWRSPYGYTF
-	TRBV20-1	TRBJ1-1	-	TGCAGTGCTAGAGTCGCGATTGAAGCTTTCTTT	CSARVAIEAFF
TRBD2	TRBV5-1	TRBJ2-1	-	TGCGCCAGCAGCTTGGGAGGGACTAGTAATGAGCAGTTCTTC	CASSLGGTSNEQFF
-	TRBV28	TRBJ1-1	-	TGTGCCAGCAGTTTCGGGCTCCCGAACACTGAAGCTTTCTTT	CASSFGLPNTEAFF
-	TRBV6-5	TRBJ1-5	-	TGTGCCAGCAGTAGGGCAGGGCAAGGCAATCAGCCCCAGCATTTT	CASSRAGQGNQPQHF
-	TRBV4-1	TRBJ2-7	-	TGCGCCAGCAACCAACGGCAGGGTGGAAATTACGAGCAGTACTTC	CASNQRQGGNYEQYF
TRBD1	TRBV9	TRBJ2-4	-	TGTGCCAGCAGCCACAGGGGGGCGAACATTCAGTACTTC	CASSHRGANIQYF
TRBD2	TRBV7-2	TRBJ2-1	-	TGTGCCAGCAGCGTTTCCGGGACTAGCGCAGAGCAGTTCTTC	CASSVSGTSAEQFF
TRBD2	TRBV7-2	TRBJ2-7	-	TGTGCCAGCACCCGTGGGGGGGTCTCTTCCTACGAGCAGTACTTC	CASTRGGVSSYEQYF
TRBD2	TRBV30	TRBJ2-5	-	TGTGCCTGGACGGGAGGAGAGACCCAGTACTTC	CAWTGGETQYF
-	TRBV5-1	TRBJ1-1	-	TGCGCCAGCAGCTTGTGGGGCTTTGGGAACACTGAAGCTTTCTTT	CASSLWGFGNTEAFF
TRBD1	TRBV5-1	TRBJ1-2	-	TGCGCCAGCAGCATAACAGGGGACTATGGCTACACCTTC	CASSITGDYGYTF
TRBD2	TRBV5-1	TRBJ2-3	-	TGCGCCAGCAGCACATGGACTAGCGGGTCTCGCCAGGGAGATACGCAGTATTTT	CASSTWTSGSRQGDTQYF
TRBD1	TRBV11-2	TRBJ1-1	-	TGTGCCAGCAGCTTTGCAGGGGGCAAGGACACTGAAGCTTTCTTT	CASSFAGGKDTEAFF
-	TRBV19	TRBJ1-2	-	TGTGCCAGTAGTCTACAGGGCGGGGACGGCTACACCTTC	CASSLQGGDGYTF
-	TRBV12-5	TRBJ2-7	-	TGTGCTAGTGGTTTGGTTAGTATTACGGGGCCCCCCTACGAGCAGTACTTC	CASGLVSITGPPYEQYF
TRBD1	TRBV30	TRBJ1-1	-	TGTGCCTGGAGTGCGGACAGGGTTGAAGCTTTCTTT	CAWSADRVEAFF
TRBD1	TRBV27	TRBJ1-4	-	TGTGCCAGCAGTCCCCTACAGGGGGGCGGGACAACTAATGAAAAACTGTTTTTT	CASSPLQGGGTTNEKLFF
-	TRBV6-1	TRBJ2-2	-	TGTGCCAGCATGGGGCTTGGCGGGCCCGGGGAGCTGTTTTTT	CASMGLGGPGELFF
TRBD1	TRBV4-1	TRBJ1-3	once	TGCGCCAGCACCATGGGACAGGGTCCTGGAAACACCATATATTTT	CASTMGQGPGNTIYF
-	TRBV7-6	TRBJ1-1	-	TGTGCCAGCAGCCGCGACACGAACACTGAAGCTTTCTTT	CASSRDTNTEAFF
-	TRBV5-6	TRBJ2-5	once	TGTGCCAGCAGCTGGGGGGCAGAGACCCAGTACTTC	CASSWGAETQYF
-	TRBV11-2	TRBJ2-3	-	TGTGCCAGCAGCCATACCGGGTCGCAGTATTTT	CASSHTGSQYF
-	TRBV6-1	TRBJ2-7	-	TGTGCCCTCAGGGGGGTGGTTGTTGGAGAGCAGTACTTC	CALRGVVVGEQYF
-	TRBV28	TRBJ1-1	-	TGTGCCAGCACGCTACTGAACGGCGGAGCTTTCTTT	CASTLLNGGAFF
TRBD1	TRBV10-3	TRBJ1-6	-	TGTGCCATCAGTGGAGGACCCGGGACAGGGGGAGGTAATTCACCCCTCCACTTT	CAISGGPGTGGGNSPLHF
-	TRBV11-2	TRBJ2-5	-	TGTGCCAGCAGCTTGTCCGTGGGGGAGGAAGAGACCCAGTACTTC	CASSLSVGEEETQYF
-	TRBV11-3	TRBJ2-3	-	TGTGCCAGCAGCTTAGGCGGAGGGCGGGATACGCAGTATTTT	CASSLGGGRDTQYF
-	TRBV10-3	TRBJ2-5	-	TGTGCCATCAGTGATACAGGAAAACTACAAACACAAGAGACCCAGTACTTC	CAISDTGKLQTQETQYF
-	TRBV11-2	TRBJ2-7	-	TGTGCCAGCAGCTTAGTGGGCAGTTCCTACGAGCAGTACTTC	CASSLVGSSYEQYF
-	TRBV5-1	TRBJ1-2	-	TGCGCCAGCAGCTTTAGTGGGGGAAACTATGGCTACACCTTC	CASSFSGGNYGYTF
-	TRBV10-1	TRBJ2-5	once	TGCGCCAGCAGTGATGGGGCGCGGGAGACCCAGTACTTC	CASSDGARETQYF
-	TRBV11-2	TRBJ2-7	few	TGTGCCAGCAGCTTAGAAGGGTACGAGCAGTACTTC	CASSLEGYEQYF
-	TRBV19	TRBJ1-1	-	TGTGCCAGTAGTATTCGGCCAATAGTGAACACTGAAGCTTTCTTT	CASSIRPIVNTEAFF
-	TRBV2	TRBJ2-6	-	TGTGCCAGCAGTGCCCTGAGCTCTGGGGCCAACGTCCTGACTTTC	CASSALSSGANVLTF
-	TRBV5-4	TRBJ2-2	-	TGTGCCAGCAGCTTGGGGAGGGTAGCTAACACCGGGGAGCTGTTTTTT	CASSLGRVANTGELFF
-	TRBV30	TRBJ2-1	-	TGTGCCTGGAGTGTAACAGGGCCGGGGTTTGAGCAGTTCTTC	CAWSVTGPGFEQFF
-	TRBV5-4	TRBJ1-6	-	TGTGCCAGCAGCCCGGCAGCCCCCCTTTCACCCCTCCACTTT	CASSPAAPLSPLHF
-	TRBV2	TRBJ1-2	once	TGTGCCAGCAGTGAAGCAGGGCCTCGGGGCACCTTC	CASSEAGPRGTF
TRBD2	TRBV9	TRBJ2-1	-	TGTGCCAGCAGCGTGCTACCGGGACTAGCGGGATTCAATGAGCAGTTCTTC	CASSVLPGLAGFNEQFF
TRBD1	TRBV27	TRBJ1-6	-	TGTGCCAGTGCCCGACAGGGACGGAATTCACCCCTCCACTTT	CASARQGRNSPLHF
-	TRBV20-1	TRBJ1-4	-	TGCAGTGCTAGAGATCGGGAAAAACTGTTTTTT	CSARDREKLFF
TRBD2	TRBV29-1	TRBJ2-7	-	TGCAGCGTTGCTAGCGGGAGTACAGGGGTAAGCGAGCAGTACTTC	CSVASGSTGVSEQYF
-	TRBV5-1	TRBJ2-2	-	TGCGCCAGCAGCTTCGGGCAGGGTAGTACCGGGGAGCTGTTTTTT	CASSFGQGSTGELFF
-	TRBV6-5	TRBJ1-1	-	TGTGCCAGCAGTTACGGTACAGGGATAACTGAAGCTTTCTTT	CASSYGTGITEAFF
TRBD2	TRBV2	TRBJ2-7	-	TGTGCCAGGGGCGGCCAGCGGGAGGGTCTGGGCGAGCAGTACTTC	CARGGQREGLGEQYF
-	TRBV28	TRBJ1-3	-	TGTGCCAGCAGAAATACAGGCTCTGGAAACACCATATATTTT	CASRNTGSGNTIYF
TRBD1	TRBV5-8	TRBJ1-5	-	TGTGCCAGCAGCTTGGCCGGGACAGGGACTCAGCCCCAGCATTTT	CASSLAGTGTQPQHF
-	TRBV5-1	TRBJ2-2	-	TGCGCCAGCAGCGGGGGCCATCCCCCCGGGGAGCTGTTTTTT	CASSGGHPPGELFF
TRBD1	TRBV11-2	TRBJ1-4	-	TGTGCCAGCAGCTTAGTTCCCGCCGGGACAGGGTCAGAAGGAGGAAAACTGTTTTTT	CASSLVPAGTGSEGGKLFF
-	TRBV7-9	TRBJ1-1	-	TGTGCCAGCAGCAAAAGTGCGCTATTAGAGACTGAAGCTTTCTTT	CASSKSALLETEAFF
-	TRBV6-5	TRBJ1-5	-	TGTGCCAGCCGGCGATCCGAGAATAGCAATCAGCCCCAGCATTTT	CASRRSENSNQPQHF
TRBD1	TRBV19	TRBJ2-7	-	TGTGCCAGTAGTCTGGGACAGGGGGCATACGAGCAGTACTTC	CASSLGQGAYEQYF
-	TRBV5-4	TRBJ2-5	once	TGTGCCAGCAGCTTGGCCATCCAAGAGACCCAGTACTTC	CASSLAIQETQYF
TRBD2	TRBV6-6	TRBJ2-1	-	TGTGCCAGCAGTTACTTTGGCGGGAGTTCCCCCGGTAGTCAGTTCTTC	CASSYFGGSSPGSQFF
-	TRBV10-1	TRBJ2-1	few	TGCGCCAGCAGTGAGTCGGGCTCCGCCGGGGATGAGCAGTTCTTC	CASSESGSAGDEQFF